The 25 T cell receptor beta chains in this list originate from one sample, sequenced in a study of T-cell memory formation after mild COVID-19. MiXCR, applied by TCRdb to the 5' RACE reads, yields one record per CDR3 protein. The data show around 320,000 distinct CDR3 sequences, 15% to 20% seen once. Specimen: PBMCs or a T cell subset sorted from them (not recorded which). These receptors all stem from a man in his late teens or twenties who had mild COVID-19 (a few samples of this study predate the infection). Cell type and time point are not known.

V and J are TRBV10-3 and TRBJ2-7, with 7 bases fitting TRBD2. CDR3 size: 14 residues. Germline V gives CDR1 ENHRY, CDR2 SYGVKD. Trimming removed 3 bases from V and 3 bases from J; junction bases left unmatched: 5. In DNA, the CDR3 is TGTGCCATCAGTGAAGGCGGGGGACTCTACGAGCAGTACTTC. Translation gives CAISEGGGLYEQYF.

The chain couples TRBV12-3 or TRBV12-4 to TRBJ2-1; possible D gene TRBD1, 5 bases. The CDR3 has 13 amino acids. V lost 5 bases and J 9 bases, leaving 14 bases between the germline ends. CDR3 coding DNA: TGTGCCAGCAGTCTCCCTCAGGGTGGTGAGCAGTTCTTC. It is translated as CASSLPQGGEQFF.

The V call is TRBV20-1, the J call TRBJ1-1; weak D call: TRBD1 (5 bases). The germline CDR1 and CDR2 sequences are DFQATT and SNEGSKA (reference sequence). Deletions cut 3 bases from V and 0 bases from J, with 17 bases between. The CDR3 has 16 amino acids. CDR3 loop: CSASPSGRRMNTEAFF. In DNA form, the CDR3 reads TGCAGTGCTAGTCCCTCGGGACGGAGAATGAACACTGAAGCTTTCTTT.

This sequence joins TRBV10-3 and TRBJ1-2; possible D gene TRBD1, 6 bases. Looked up from germline, CDR1 is ENHRY and CDR2 is SYGVKD. This CDR3 comprises 15 residues. V shed 6 bases and J shed 1 base, with 15 bases lying between them. CDR3 nucleotides: TGTGCCATCAGCCCTCGAGACAGGATTAACTATGGCTACACCTTC. It translates to CAISPRDRINYGYTF.

The sample holds many counts of this clonotype. The rearrangement links TRBV5-1 to TRBJ2-2; 9 bases align to TRBD1. Per germline, CDR1 SGHRS and CDR2 YFSETQ. The CDR3 consists of 15 residues. Trimming removed 2 bases from V and 6 bases from J; junction bases left unmatched: 5. The CDR3 nucleotides are TGCGCCAGCAGCTTTTCGGGACAGGGATCCGGGGAGCTGTTTTTT. Encoded protein: CASSFSGQGSGELFF.

To note about this clonotype: This clone may be a read error of a much larger clone one base away. The chain uses TRBV6-5 and TRBJ2-7; D unclear. In germline, CDR1 is MNHEY, CDR2 SVGAGI. The CDR3 loop spans 11 amino acids. The CDR3 sequence is CDSSYNYEQYF. The CDR3 coding sequence is TGTGACAGCAGTTACAACTACGAGCAGTACTTC.

The J gene is TRBJ2-7, the V gene TRBV7-6; TRBD1 agrees at 9 bases. The CDR3 covers 16 residues. CDR1 is SGHVS and CDR2 is FNYEAQ in the germline V gene. Germline trimming cut 0 bases from V and 4 bases from J; bases unmatched to any gene: 7. This chain's CDR3 is CASSLAADRGAYEQYF. In DNA form, the CDR3 reads TGTGCCAGCAGCTTAGCCGCGGACAGGGGAGCGTACGAGCAGTACTTC.

J is TRBJ2-1 and V is TRBV10-3; D call uncertain. The CDR3 contains 11 residues. V was trimmed by 7 bases and J by 8 bases, leaving 9 bases between them. Germline CDR1 ENHRY, CDR2 SYGVKD. This chain's CDR3 is CAIMGRDEQFF. The CDR3 coding sequence is TGTGCCATCATGGGCCGCGATGAGCAGTTCTTC.

The chain is built from TRBV18 and TRBJ2-3, with D possibly called TRBD1 or TRBD2 (5 bases each). The germline V and J ends were trimmed by 0 bases and 0 bases, with 7 bases remaining between them. CDR3 length: 15 amino acids. Germline V gives CDR1 KGHSH, CDR2 LQKENI. CDR3: CASSPPGRSTDTQYF. In nucleotides, the CDR3 is TGTGCCAGCTCACCACCGGGACGGAGCACAGATACGCAGTATTTT.

The V gene is TRBV5-1, the J gene TRBJ1-1, with D unresolved. V gave up 1 base and J gave up 1 base, with 8 bases separating them. The CDR3 runs 14 residues. CDR1 SGHRS and CDR2 YFSETQ come from the germline V gene. CDR3 DNA: TGCGCCAGCAGCTTGACAGCCGAGAACACTGAAGCTTTCTTT. It codes for CASSLTAENTEAFF.

This clonotype was counted a few times. The gene calls are TRBV5-6 and TRBJ2-3; TRBD2 matches 8 bases. CDR3 length: 15 residues. V trimming: 5 bases; J trimming: 2 bases; junction bases outside the gene matches: 7. Germline lookup yields CDR1 SGHDT and CDR2 YYEEEE. The CDR3 reads CASRRSGDYTDTQYF. In nucleotides, the CDR3 is TGTGCCAGCAGACGTAGCGGGGACTACACAGATACGCAGTATTTT.

This clonotype was detected only a few times. The CDR3 spells CASSQDQVQETQYF. The CDR3 nucleotides are TGCGCCAGCAGCCAAGATCAGGTCCAAGAGACCCAGTACTTC. The chain joins TRBV4-1 to TRBJ2-5; no clear D. Germline CDR1 MGHRA, CDR2 YSYEKL. Trimming left V 0 bases short and J 1 base short, with 6 bases between. This CDR3 contains 14 residues.

This clonotype was seen repeatedly, ten times or more. This sequence joins TRBV5-1 and TRBJ2-2, with D hard to call. Germline V gives CDR1 SGHRS, CDR2 YFSETQ. The CDR3 spans 14 residues. V lost 0 bases to trimming and J lost 1 base, with 4 bases between them. The CDR3 protein is CASSLAGNTGELFF. In DNA form, the CDR3 reads TGCGCCAGCAGCTTGGCCGGGAACACCGGGGAGCTGTTTTTT.

The chain recombines TRBV6-5 with TRBJ1-1, with TRBD1 matching over 8 bases. There are 15 residues in the CDR3. Germline V gene sequence: CDR1 MNHEY, CDR2 SVGAGI. Losses at the gene ends were 4 bases for V and 0 bases for J; bases not matched to a gene: 4. The CDR3 protein is CASSLQGDMNTEAFF. CDR3 DNA sequence: TGTGCCAGCAGTTTACAGGGGGACATGAACACTGAAGCTTTCTTT.

The chain combines TRBV4-1 with TRBJ2-2; 8 nucleotides agree with TRBD2. The V and J ends lost 2 bases and 6 bases, in that order; junction bases with no gene match: 5. This CDR3 comprises 15 residues. Germline V gene data show CDR1 as MGHRA and CDR2 as YSYEKL. Here the CDR3 reads CASSQRSGVAGELFF. The CDR3 DNA sequence: TGCGCCAGCAGCCAACGTAGCGGGGTTGCCGGGGAGCTGTTTTTT.

In its sample, this clonotype was seen a few times. DNA for the CDR3: TGCGCCAGCAGCCAAGATGGGACGGGGGGCACAGATACGCAGTATTTT. It yields the protein CASSQDGTGGTDTQYF. The chain combines TRBV4-3 with TRBJ2-3, with a weak D call TRBD2 (6 bases). This CDR3 is built from 16 residues. Germline V gives CDR1 LGHNA, CDR2 YSLEER. Trimming shortened V by 0 bases and J by 1 base, and 11 bases separated the two germline ends.

Only a few counts were recorded for this clonotype. The rearrangement joins TRBV6-5 to TRBJ1-6; no reliable D call. CDR1 MNHEY and CDR2 SVGAGI come from the germline V gene. The V end lost 9 bases, the J end lost 2 bases, and 8 bases lay between the germline ends. CDR3 size: 13 residues. Written as DNA, the CDR3 is TGTGCCAGTAGAGTTGCCTATAATTCACCCCTCCACTTT. Its translation: CASRVAYNSPLHF.

The chain joins TRBV18 to TRBJ2-7; no reliable D call. The CDR3 length is 15 residues. The germline gives CDR1 KGHSH, CDR2 LQKENI. Trimming removed 0 bases at V and 0 bases at J, with 9 bases between. DNA of the CDR3: TGTGCCAGCTCACCACCGGGCTCTAGCTCCTACGAGCAGTACTTC. It yields the protein CASSPPGSSSYEQYF.

This clonotype was seen more than once but under ten times. The V call is TRBV10-3, the J call TRBJ1-3; 7 nucleotides agree with TRBD1. After removal of 10 bases from V and 0 bases from J, the junction contained 3 bases not matched to a gene. Germline CDR1 ENHRY, CDR2 SYGVKD. This CDR3 is 13 amino acids long. CDR3 DNA: TGTGCCACCGGGACAGCCTCTGGAAACACCATATATTTT. As protein: CATGTASGNTIYF.

This clonotype has ten or more counts. The gene calls are TRBV7-3 and TRBJ2-3; TRBD2 matches at 7 bases. This CDR3 comprises 14 residues. The J segment lost 1 base and the V segment lost 5 bases, leaving 3 bases of the junction unmatched. Germline V gene lookup returns CDR1 SGHTA and CDR2 FQGTGA. The CDR3 reads CASSPTSGTDTQYF. CDR3 nucleotide sequence: TGTGCCAGCAGCCCAACTAGCGGCACAGATACGCAGTATTTT.

This clonotype was detected a few times. The chain joins TRBV15 to TRBJ2-3; no firm D call. Trimming removed 0 bases at V and 7 bases at J, with 5 bases between. Germline loops: CDR1 LNHNV, CDR2 YYDKDF (reference sequence). The CDR3 has 12 amino acids. The CDR3 nucleotides are TGTGCCACCAGCAGAGATCTCTATACGCAGTATTTT. It yields the protein CATSRDLYTQYF.

CDR3 loop: CATNGPQNNEQFF. The CDR3 DNA reads TGCGCCACCAATGGGCCTCAGAACAATGAGCAGTTCTTC. The rearrangement links TRBV4-1 to TRBJ2-1; no clear D. The V end was cut by 10 bases, the J end by 5 bases, with 15 bases between. This CDR3 contains 13 residues. Germline V gene data show CDR1 as MGHRA and CDR2 as YSYEKL.

V is TRBV20-1 and J is TRBJ2-7, with TRBD2 as a possible D gene (5 bases). Deletions cut 2 bases from V and 6 bases from J, with 11 bases between. The CDR3 length is 12 residues. Germline CDR1 and CDR2: DFQATT and SNEGSKA (reference sequence). CDR3 nucleotides: TGCAGTGCTAGACCTGCCGCGGGCGAGCAGTACGTC. Protein sequence: CSARPAAGEQYV.

The V gene is TRBV10-2, the J gene TRBJ2-3; TRBD1 agrees at 10 bases. The CDR3 runs to 15 residues. CDR1 WSHSY and CDR2 SAAADI come from the germline V gene. Trimming cost V 6 bases and J 3 bases; bases outside gene matches: 6. CDR3 coding DNA: TGCGCCAGCAGAAGGGACAGGGGAGGTACAGATACGCAGTATTTT. Translated, it gives CASRRDRGGTDTQYF.

CDR3 residues: CASRSTSGGANTGELFF. In DNA, the CDR3 is TGTGCCAGCAGGAGCACGTCAGGGGGAGCGAACACCGGGGAGCTGTTTTTT. V is TRBV2 and J is TRBJ2-2; 7 nucleotides agree with TRBD1. CDR1 is SNHLY and CDR2 is FYNNEI in the germline V gene. V lost 6 bases to trimming and J lost 0 bases; unmatched junction nucleotides: 10. CDR3 length: 17 residues.